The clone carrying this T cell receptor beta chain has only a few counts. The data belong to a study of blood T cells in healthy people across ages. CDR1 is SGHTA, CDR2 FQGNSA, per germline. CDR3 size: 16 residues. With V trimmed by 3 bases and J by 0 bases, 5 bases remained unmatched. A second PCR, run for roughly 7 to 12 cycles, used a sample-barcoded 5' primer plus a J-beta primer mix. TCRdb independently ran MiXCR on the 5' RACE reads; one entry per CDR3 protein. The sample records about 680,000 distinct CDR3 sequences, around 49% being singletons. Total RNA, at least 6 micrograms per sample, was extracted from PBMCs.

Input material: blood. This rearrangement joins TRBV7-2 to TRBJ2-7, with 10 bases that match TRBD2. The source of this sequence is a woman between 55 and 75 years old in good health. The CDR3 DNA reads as TGTGCCAGCAGCTTGGGACTAGCGAGGAGCTCCTACGAGCAGTACTTC. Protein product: CASSLGLARSSYEQYF.